The rows below give T cell receptor beta chains drawn from one sample of a study of shared clonotypes between healthy human individuals. The method was immunoSEQ multiplex PCR; TCRdb's version includes in-frame clones alone and lacks a portion of them. The profile shows roughly 400,000 clones, approximately 97% of them singletons. The material sequenced was memory CD8+ T cells sorted from blood. The receptors were gathered from a man aged 30 to 45 in good health. The CDR3 runs from the conserved cysteine through the conserved F or W. D genes are given only for firm matches. The size of a clone is reported for some rows only, either as once, few or many, or as a class for expanded clones.

clone size	D gene	V gene	J gene	CDR3 protein	CDR3 DNA
NA	TRBD1	TRBV10-2	TRBJ1-3	CASSELSRQGSGNTIYF	TGCGCCAGCAGTGAGTTATCGAGACAGGGCTCTGGAAACACCATATATTTT
NA	NA	TRBV6-5	TRBJ1-2	CASSYSILNLNYGYTF	TGTGCCAGCAGTTACTCGATCCTCAATTTAAACTATGGCTACACCTTC
NA	NA	TRBV28	TRBJ2-1	CASSSREQGYNEQFF	TGTGCCAGCAGTTCCCGGGAACAGGGCTACAATGAGCAGTTCTTC
NA	NA	TRBV10-3	TRBJ2-1	CAISPGEDSSYNEQFF	TGTGCCATCAGTCCAGGGGAGGACAGTTCCTACAATGAGCAGTTCTTC
NA	NA	TRBV6-6	TRBJ2-7	CASSYPGQRSSYEQYF	TGTGCCAGCAGTTACCCAGGACAGCGTAGCTCCTACGAGCAGTACTTC
NA	TRBD1	TRBV18	TRBJ2-7	CASSTNDRGGYEQYF	TGTGCCAGCTCAACGAACGACAGGGGAGGCTACGAGCAGTACTTC
NA	NA	TRBV9	TRBJ2-3	CASSVDSGSTDTQYF	TGTGCCAGCAGCGTAGACAGCGGGAGCACAGATACGCAGTATTTT
NA	NA	TRBV25-1	TRBJ2-3	CASSEFSDTQYF	TGTGCCAGCAGTGAATTCTCGGATACGCAGTATTTT
NA	TRBD1	TRBV28	TRBJ2-5	CASSMTGGGKTQYF	TGTGCCAGCAGTATGACAGGGGGCGGGAAGACCCAGTACTTC
NA	TRBD1	TRBV15	TRBJ1-1	CATSTAGLTGMNTEAFF	TGTGCCACCAGCACGGCCGGATTGACAGGGATGAACACTGAAGCTTTCTTT
few	NA	TRBV28	TRBJ1-5	CASSFSPLRDKSNQPQHF	TGTGCCAGCAGCTTTTCCCCTCTCCGGGACAAGAGCAATCAGCCCCAGCATTTT
NA	NA	TRBV2	TRBJ2-7	CASSEQLREQYF	TGTGCCAGCAGTGAACAGCTCCGAGAGCAGTACTTC
NA	NA	TRBV10-3	TRBJ2-5	CAISESGRETQYF	TGTGCCATCAGTGAGTCGGGGCGAGAGACCCAGTACTTC
NA	NA	TRBV18	TRBJ2-3	CASSPGPLKADTQYF	TGTGCCAGCTCACCGGGGCCGCTCAAAGCAGATACGCAGTATTTT
NA	NA	TRBV5-4	TRBJ1-5	CASSLGGGSPNQPQHF	TGTGCCAGCAGCTTAGGCGGAGGCAGTCCCAATCAGCCCCAGCATTTT
NA	NA	TRBV28	TRBJ2-7	CASSLAILGSYEQYF	TGTGCCAGCAGTTTAGCAATACTAGGTTCCTACGAGCAGTACTTC
NA	TRBD2	TRBV4-2	TRBJ2-7	CASSQDGRRESQNEQYF	TGTGCCAGCAGCCAAGATGGTCGGCGGGAGTCTCAGAACGAGCAGTACTTC
NA	NA	TRBV6-1	TRBJ2-4	CASSEALGLAKNIQYF	TGTGCCAGCAGTGAAGCCCTAGGACTAGCCAAAAACATTCAGTACTTC
few	TRBD2	TRBV6-5	TRBJ2-1	CASSLAGVNYNEQFF	TGTGCCAGCAGCTTAGCGGGAGTAAACTACAATGAGCAGTTCTTC
once	NA	TRBV13	TRBJ2-5	CASSLGFRAMETQYF	TGTGCCAGCAGCTTAGGTTTTAGGGCTATGGAGACCCAGTACTTC
NA	NA	TRBV18	TRBJ2-2	CASSPGPPAGELFF	TGTGCCAGCTCACCGGGGCCCCCGGCCGGGGAGCTGTTTTTT
NA	TRBD1	TRBV11-2	TRBJ2-4	CASSSQGALAKNIQYF	TGTGCCAGCAGCTCACAGGGGGCCCTAGCCAAAAACATTCAGTACTTC
NA	NA	TRBV10-3	TRBJ1-5	CAINRGGGQPQHF	TGTGCCATCAATAGGGGGGGAGGACAGCCCCAGCATTTT
NA	NA	TRBV29-1	TRBJ2-3	CSASRDSPRADTQYF	TGCAGCGCAAGCCGGGACTCTCCCCGGGCAGATACGCAGTATTTT
NA	NA	TRBV6-4	TRBJ1-2	CASSLTGDNYGYTF	TGTGCCAGCAGTCTGACAGGTGATAACTATGGCTACACCTTC
NA	TRBD1	TRBV2	TRBJ1-4	CASRRQGGNEKLFF	TGTGCCAGCAGAAGACAGGGAGGTAATGAAAAACTGTTTTTT
NA	TRBD2	TRBV5-1	TRBJ2-7	CASRRREGSYEQYF	TGCGCCAGCAGACGACGGGAGGGCTCCTACGAGCAGTACTTC
NA	NA	TRBV20-1	TRBJ1-2	CSAPVGYTF	TGCAGTGCTCCCGTAGGCTACACCTTC
NA	NA	TRBV19	TRBJ2-5	CASSTQDRKRRGELKTQYF	TGTGCCAGTAGTACCCAAGACAGGAAGAGGAGGGGGGAATTGAAGACCCAGTACTTC
NA	NA	TRBV4-1	TRBJ2-1	CASSLRTRGDEQFF	TGCGCCAGCAGCCTACGGACTAGGGGGGATGAGCAGTTCTTC
NA	NA	TRBV7-9	TRBJ2-3	CASSSGGNGGRIFTDTQYF	TGTGCCAGCAGTTCAGGGGGCAACGGCGGGAGAATTTTCACAGATACGCAGTATTTT
NA	NA	TRBV29-1	TRBJ1-2	CSVKANYGYTF	TGCAGCGTCAAAGCTAACTATGGCTACACCTTC
NA	TRBD1	TRBV4-1	TRBJ2-7	CASSQDGDSYSYEQYF	TGCGCCAGCAGCCAAGATGGGGACAGTTACTCCTACGAGCAGTACTTC
NA	NA	TRBV11-2	TRBJ1-1	CASSVYLEAFF	TGTGCCAGCAGCGTCTACCTTGAAGCTTTCTTT
NA	NA	TRBV19	TRBJ2-3	CASSINGGSPLTDTQYF	TGTGCCAGTAGTATTAACGGGGGCAGCCCGTTGACAGATACGCAGTATTTT
NA	NA	TRBV25-1	TRBJ2-1	CASSERGNEQFF	TGTGCCAGCAGTGAACGGGGGAATGAGCAGTTCTTC
NA	TRBD2	TRBV5-1	TRBJ2-7	CASSLGVRAGRNYEQYF	TGCGCCAGCAGCTTGGGGGTAAGAGCGGGACGGAACTACGAGCAGTACTTC
NA	TRBD2	TRBV28	TRBJ2-2	CASSFVAGAGELFF	TGTGCCAGCAGTTTTGTAGCGGGCGCCGGGGAGCTGTTTTTT
NA	TRBD2	TRBV4-1	TRBJ2-1	CASRGGTSSEQFF	TGCGCCAGCCGGGGGGGCACTTCGAGTGAGCAGTTCTTC
NA	TRBD1	TRBV9	TRBJ2-1	CASSAKSQGASYNEQFF	TGTGCCAGCAGCGCAAAGTCACAGGGGGCTTCCTACAATGAGCAGTTCTTC
NA	NA	TRBV6-1	TRBJ1-1	CASSENRVRLDTEAFF	TGTGCCAGCAGTGAAAACAGGGTGAGGTTGGACACTGAAGCTTTCTTT
NA	NA	TRBV10-1	TRBJ1-2	CASSEGAGGYTF	TGCGCCAGCAGTGAGGGGGCAGGTGGCTACACCTTC
NA	NA	TRBV25-1	TRBJ2-1	CASSEKRTNEQFF	TGTGCCAGCAGTGAGAAGCGGACCAATGAGCAGTTCTTC
once	NA	TRBV7-9	TRBJ2-7	CASSYTYEQYF	TGTGCCAGCAGCTATACCTACGAGCAGTACTTC
NA	NA	TRBV9	TRBJ2-1	CASSSLPGLYNEQFF	TGTGCCAGCAGCTCCCTACCGGGACTCTACAATGAGCAGTTCTTC
NA	TRBD2	TRBV5-1	TRBJ2-2	CASRRLAGDTGELFF	TGCGCCAGCAGACGTCTAGCGGGAGACACCGGGGAGCTGTTTTTT
NA	TRBD2	TRBV5-1	TRBJ2-1	CASSLATSGRANEQFF	TGCGCCAGCAGCTTGGCTACTAGCGGGAGGGCTAATGAGCAGTTCTTC
NA	NA	TRBV5-8	TRBJ1-2	CASSLRLRGDYGYTF	TGTGCCAGCAGCTTGAGGTTACGGGGAGACTATGGCTACACCTTC
NA	NA	TRBV6-1	TRBJ2-1	CASSGPGRNFYNEQFF	TGTGCCAGCAGTGGACCGGGACGTAACTTCTACAATGAGCAGTTCTTC
NA	TRBD1	TRBV5-6	TRBJ1-1	CASSLSRTGGVYRKTEAFF	TGTGCCAGCAGCTTGTCTAGGACAGGGGGCGTATATCGCAAGACTGAAGCTTTCTTT
NA	NA	TRBV7-7	TRBJ1-2	CASSLQGFGYTF	TGTGCCAGCAGCTTACAGGGGTTTGGCTACACCTTC
NA	NA	TRBV16	TRBJ1-1	CASSQLDRMNTEAFF	TGTGCCAGCAGCCAATTGGACAGAATGAACACTGAAGCTTTCTTT
NA	NA	TRBV5-6	TRBJ1-5	CASSSAVEGNQPQHF	TGTGCCAGCAGCTCTGCCGTAGAGGGTAATCAGCCCCAGCATTTT
NA	TRBD1	TRBV30	TRBJ2-7	CAWRLPGQSYEQYF	TGTGCCTGGAGACTACCGGGACAGTCCTACGAGCAGTACTTC
NA	NA	TRBV18	TRBJ1-2	CASSPVAGYGYTF	TGTGCCAGCTCACCTGTGGCTGGCTATGGCTACACCTTC
NA	TRBD2	TRBV11-2	TRBJ2-1	CASSLVGTSGIGWNEQFF	TGTGCCAGCAGCTTAGTAGGGACTAGCGGGATAGGTTGGAATGAGCAGTTCTTC
NA	TRBD2	TRBV5-4	TRBJ2-2	CASSRTGTRNTGELFF	TGTGCCAGCAGCCGCACCGGGACTAGAAACACCGGGGAGCTGTTTTTT
NA	NA	TRBV2	TRBJ1-3	CASSEDRTFSGNTIYF	TGTGCCAGCAGTGAGGACCGGACCTTCTCTGGAAACACCATATATTTT
few	NA	TRBV10-3	TRBJ2-2	CAISPESGGELFF	TGTGCCATCAGCCCAGAGAGCGGCGGGGAGCTGTTTTTT